This T cell receptor (beta chain) was obtained from a study of blood T cells in healthy people across ages. As concerns this clonotype: At one boundary the junction diverges from the germline segment, which might be a read error.

A second roughly 6 to 12 cycle PCR used barcoded and J-beta primers. TCRdb ran MiXCR on the 5' RACE reads and lists one entry per CDR3 protein. The table lists hundreds of thousands of distinct CDR3 sequences, 60% to 80% of them singletons. The CDR3 covers 15 residues. Germline CDR1 is SGHNT and CDR2 is YYREEE (reference sequence). The sequence was collected from a man aged 25 to 45 in good health. The chain has TRBV5-4 and TRBJ2-5; no clear D gene. The specimen was blood. CDR3 sequence (DNA): TGTGCTAGCAGCTCCCCCGGGCTACTCCAAGAGACCCAGTACTTC. This codes for CASSSPGLLQETQYF. The full variable domain, completed using reference TRBV5-4 and TRBJ2-5, is ETGVTQSPTHLIKTRGQQVTLRCSSQSGHNTVSWYQQALGQGPQFIFQYYREEENGRGNFPPRFSGLQFPNYSSELNVNALELDDSALYLCASSSPGLLQETQYFGPGTRLLVL.